This TCR beta chain was identified during a study of T-cell reconstitution after alpha-beta-depleted transplantation in children. Study-wide results and caveats: Surviving thymic progenitors and recipient T cells were the source of high TCRbeta diversity at day 60 in some patients. Among T cells one year after transplant, newly produced cells accounted for most counts and diversity. In patients about two months after transplant, alpha-beta T cells reportedly arose from several hundred expanded graft clones.

This clonotype has a count of ten or more. Its antigen is not known. TCRbeta library construction was performed incorporating unique molecular identifiers. TCRdb fed the PCR reads into MiXCR, producing one record per CDR3 protein. The sample includes some 300,000 distinct CDR3 sequences, nearly 8% of them seen just once. With 4 bases removed from V and 7 bases from J, the gap between germline ends came to 10 bases. The CDR3 covers 11 residues. The germline gives CDR1 SQVTM, CDR2 ANQGSEA. The V and J genes are TRBV29-1 and TRBJ1-2; unclear D gene. The origin of this receptor is a female patient between 2 and 15 years old who had a stem cell transplant for Fanconi anemia, so the T cells may come from the graft donor. The sequencing used peripheral blood, collected 360 days after TCRalphabeta/CD19-depleted stem cell transplant. The CDR3 region has the DNA TGCAGCGTTGTCGGGGAGGGTGGCTACACCTTC. Translated: CSVVGEGGYTF. Using reference TRBV29-1 and TRBJ1-2 for the parts outside the CDR3, the full variable domain is SAVISQKPSRDICQRGTSLTIQCQVDSQVTMMFWYRQQPGQSLTLIATANQGSEATYESGFVIDKFPISRPNLTFSTLTVSNMSPEDSSIYLCSVVGEGGYTFGSGTRLTVV.